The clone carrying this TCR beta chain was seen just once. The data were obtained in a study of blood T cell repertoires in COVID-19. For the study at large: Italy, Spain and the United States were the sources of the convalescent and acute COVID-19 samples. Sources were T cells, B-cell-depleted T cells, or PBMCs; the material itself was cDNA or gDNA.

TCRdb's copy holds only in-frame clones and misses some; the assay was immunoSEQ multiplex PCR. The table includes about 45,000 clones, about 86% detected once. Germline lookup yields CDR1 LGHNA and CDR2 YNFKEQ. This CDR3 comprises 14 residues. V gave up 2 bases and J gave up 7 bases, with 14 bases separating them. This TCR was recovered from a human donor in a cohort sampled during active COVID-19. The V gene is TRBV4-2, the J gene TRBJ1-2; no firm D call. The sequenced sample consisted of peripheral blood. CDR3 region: CASSQFEGKVGYTF. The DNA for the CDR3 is TGTGCCAGCAGCCAATTCGAGGGTAAAGTTGGCTACACCTTC.